The 19 T cell receptor beta chains below come from one sample, sequenced in a study of blood T cell repertoires in COVID-19. The assay was immunoSEQ multiplex PCR, and TCRdb's table has in-frame clones only and misses some. The sample yields about 210,000 clones, about nine tenths seen once. The sample was PBMCs or T cells enriched from blood (not recorded which). These receptors came from a woman in her thirties or forties with acute COVID-19.

The chain is built from TRBV6-1 and TRBJ1-2; D uncertain. The CDR3 totals 16 residues. Germline V CDR1 and CDR2: MNHNS, SASEGT. The ends were cut back, 4 bases at V and 2 bases at J, with 17 bases in the middle. As DNA, the CDR3 is TGTGCCAGCAGTGGTACGGGGTTTAGGCAGAACTATGGCTACACCTTC. Amino acid sequence: CASSGTGFRQNYGYTF.

This clone was recorded a few times. This chain connects TRBV19 to TRBJ1-2; no clear D. Trimming took off 3 bases at V and 8 bases at J, with 13 bases between the two ends. The length of the CDR3 is 13 residues. From germline, CDR1 is LNHDA and CDR2 SQIVND (reference sequence). The CDR3 here is CASSIDGVDGYTF. The CDR3 DNA follows: TGTGCCAGTAGTATTGACGGGGTTGACGGCTACACCTTC.

V gene TRBV7-2 combines with J gene TRBJ1-1; D is possibly TRBD1 (5 bases). CDR1 SGHTA and CDR2 FQGNSA come from the germline V gene. The V end lost 3 bases, the J end lost 2 bases, and 13 bases lay between the germline ends. This CDR3 is 15 amino acids long. CDR3 region: CASSLGGVDNTEAFF. Here the CDR3 DNA reads TGTGCCAGCAGCTTGGGGGGAGTAGACAACACTGAAGCTTTCTTT.

This clone is a singleton in its sample. V is TRBV5-4 and J is TRBJ1-2; unclear D gene. The V end lost 0 bases, the J end lost 4 bases, and 13 bases lay between the germline ends. Germline assignment: CDR1 SGHNT and CDR2 YYREEE (reference sequence). The CDR3 covers 15 residues. CDR3 nucleotides: TGTGCCAGCAGCTTGGGCCCCCCCTCTAGCTATGGCTACACCTTC. Its protein product is CASSLGPPSSYGYTF.

Here the CDR3 DNA reads TGTGCCAGCAGCTTAGATGCTAGCGGGAGTACCTATACGCAGTATTTT. Translation: CASSLDASGSTYTQYF. This rearrangement joins TRBV11-3 to TRBJ2-3; 10 bases map to TRBD2. The CDR3 covers 16 residues. After removal of 0 bases from V and 7 bases from J, the junction contained 7 bases not matched to a gene. Germline V CDR1 and CDR2: SGHNT, YENEEA. Combining the CDR3 with reference TRBV11-3 and TRBJ2-3 gives the whole variable domain EAGVVQSPRYKIIEKKQPVAFWCNPISGHNTLYWYLQNLGQGPELLIRYENEEAVDDSQLPKDRFSAERLKGVDSTLKIQPAELGDSAVYLCASSLDASGSTYTQYFGPGTRLTVL.

This clone appeared a few times. The chain carries TRBV2 and TRBJ1-2; TRBD1 might be the D (6 bases). The CDR3 is 14 residues long. The germline V gene has CDR1 SNHLY and CDR2 FYNNEI. Trimming took off 1 base at V and 0 bases at J, with 6 bases between the two ends. This CDR3 is CASSEDRANYGYTF. DNA for the CDR3: TGTGCCAGCAGTGAAGACAGGGCTAACTATGGCTACACCTTC.

This clone was counted only a few times. The rearrangement links TRBV4-3 to TRBJ2-7, with TRBD2 identical over 9 bases. Germline V CDR1 and CDR2: LGHNA, YSLEER. The CDR3 loop spans 16 amino acids. The junction had 15 bases not matched to a gene; V was cut back by 5 bases and J by 7 bases. Written as DNA, the CDR3 is TGCGCCAGCAGCGACGTGGGAGCGGGGGGCTCGCGTGAGCAGTACTTC. Translation gives CASSDVGAGGSREQYF.

This chain uses TRBV7-9 with TRBJ1-4; no firm D call. The V end was cut by 5 bases, the J end by 10 bases, with 14 bases between. There are 13 residues in the CDR3. Germline lookup yields CDR1 SEHNR and CDR2 FQNEAQ (reference sequence). CDR3 loop: CASSLLAEGKLFF. CDR3 in DNA: TGTGCCAGCAGCCTTCTCGCGGAGGGAAAACTGTTTTTT.

The sample holds one count of this clone. The chain couples TRBV5-8 to TRBJ1-6; 9 bases match TRBD1. Germline trimming cut 4 bases from V and 10 bases from J; bases unmatched to any gene: 12. The CDR3 consists of 16 residues. Germline CDR1 SGHTS, CDR2 YDEGEE. In DNA, the CDR3 is TGTGCCAGCAGCCCCGGGGACAGGGTCCTAGGATCACCCCTCCACTTT. It specifies CASSPGDRVLGSPLHF. The complete variable domain, with remaining parts taken from reference TRBV5-8 and TRBJ1-6, reads EAGVTQSPTHLIKTRGQQATLRCSPISGHTSVYWYQQALGLGLQFLLWYDEGEERNRGNFPPRFSGRQFPNYSSELNVNALELEDSALYLCASSPGDRVLGSPLHFGNGTRLTVT.

The chain carries TRBV15 and TRBJ1-6, with no clear D. The V gene's germline CDR1 is LNHNV and CDR2 YYDKDF (reference sequence). Trimming shortened V by 2 bases and J by 9 bases, and 5 bases separated the two germline ends. There are 12 residues in the CDR3. CDR3 sequence: CATSRLGSPLHF. CDR3 nucleotides: TGTGCCACCAGCAGACTAGGTTCACCCCTCCACTTT.

As for this clone: This same CDR3 is encoded by further DNA sequences in the sample. The rearrangement uses TRBV6-2 or TRBV6-3 and TRBJ2-7; tentative D call: TRBD1 (6 bases). CDR3 length equals 13 residues. Germline CDR1 is MNHEY and CDR2 is SVGEGT. Trimming took off 5 bases at V and 4 bases at J, with 12 bases between the two ends. CDR3 DNA: TGTGCCAGCAGTCCGGACAGTTCGTACGAGCAGTACTTC. Translating it yields CASSPDSSYEQYF.

The chain joins TRBV11-3 to TRBJ2-1, with 16 bases aligning to TRBD2. With 5 bases clipped from V and 8 bases from J, the junction kept 12 bases outside the gene matches. Germline V gene lookup returns CDR1 SGHNT and CDR2 YENEEA. CDR3 size: 18 residues. The CDR3 loop reads CASSPGLAGGLGLHEQFF. The CDR3 coding sequence is TGTGCCAGCAGCCCGGGACTAGCGGGAGGGCTGGGTTTGCATGAGCAGTTCTTC.

The chain has TRBV7-9 and TRBJ2-3, with no clear D. Trimming stripped 2 bases from V and 0 bases from J, with 6 bases between. This CDR3 is 14 amino acids long. Germline V gene data show CDR1 as SEHNR and CDR2 as FQNEAQ (reference sequence). The CDR3: CASSLIGSTDTQYF. DNA for the CDR3: TGTGCCAGCAGCTTAATCGGGAGCACAGATACGCAGTATTTT.

The chain joins TRBV19 to TRBJ2-6; D uncertain. The CDR3 has 13 residues. Germline V gene lookup returns CDR1 LNHDA and CDR2 SQIVND (reference sequence). Trimming removed 7 bases from V and 4 bases from J, with 8 bases in between. DNA for the CDR3: TGTGCCAGTATTTTGTCGGGGGCCAACGTCCTGACTTTC. Protein sequence: CASILSGANVLTF.

The J gene is TRBJ2-2, the V gene TRBV5-1, with a possible D match to TRBD2 (6 bases). The V gene lost 7 bases and the J gene lost 6 bases, with 16 bases spanning the gap. The CDR3 loop spans 14 amino acids. CDR1 and CDR2 (germline): SGHRS, YFSETQ. In nucleotides, the CDR3 is TGCGCCAGCGGCGGGGTTCAAGGGGCCGGGGAGCTGTTTTTT. Its translation is CASGGVQGAGELFF.

The chain joins TRBV30 to TRBJ1-1; no clear D. The V and J ends lost 2 bases and 0 bases respectively, with 7 bases between them. Looked up from germline, CDR1 is GTSNPN and CDR2 is SVGIG (reference sequence). The CDR3 has 13 amino acids. The CDR3 loop is CAWSPLVNTEAFF. The CDR3 nucleotides read TGTGCCTGGAGTCCTCTCGTGAACACTGAAGCTTTCTTT.

V and J are TRBV2 and TRBJ1-1, with D unclear. The CDR3 spans 14 residues. The V end lost 6 bases, the J end lost 0 bases, and 11 bases lay between the germline ends. Germline CDR1 is SNHLY and CDR2 is FYNNEI. The CDR3 coding sequence is TGTGCCAGCAGCTTTGCAGGATTGAACACTGAAGCTTTCTTT. Residues: CASSFAGLNTEAFF.

V gene TRBV21-1 combines with J gene TRBJ2-7; TRBD1 is the table's D call and was not checked against the DNA. TRBV21-1 is described as a pseudogene. This CDR3 has 14 residues. CDR3 sequence (DNA): TGTGCCAGAGGGTACCGGACAGCAGGAAACGAGCAGTACTTC. It is translated as CARGYRTAGNEQYF.

The chain combines TRBV2 with TRBJ1-2; tentatively, D is TRBD1 (5 bases). V lost 2 bases to trimming and J lost 6 bases, with 13 bases between them. The CDR3 is 14 amino acids. CDR1 SNHLY and CDR2 FYNNEI come from the germline V gene. CDR3 region: CASSEYRGMDGYTF. The CDR3 DNA sequence: TGTGCCAGCAGTGAATATCGGGGGATGGATGGCTACACCTTC.